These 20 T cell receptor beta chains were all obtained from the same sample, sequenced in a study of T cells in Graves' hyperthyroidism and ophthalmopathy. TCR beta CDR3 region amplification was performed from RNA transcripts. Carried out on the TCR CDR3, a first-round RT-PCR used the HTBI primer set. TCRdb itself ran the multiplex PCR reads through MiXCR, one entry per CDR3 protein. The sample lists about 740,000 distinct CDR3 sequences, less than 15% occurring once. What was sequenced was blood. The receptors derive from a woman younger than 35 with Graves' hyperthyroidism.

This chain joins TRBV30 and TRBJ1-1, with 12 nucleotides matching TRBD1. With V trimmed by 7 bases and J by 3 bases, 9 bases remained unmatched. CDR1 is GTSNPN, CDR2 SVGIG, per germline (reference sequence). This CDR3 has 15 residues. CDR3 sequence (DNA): TGTGCCTTCACCGCCGGGACAGGGGGCTACACTGAAGCTTTCTTT. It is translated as CAFTAGTGGYTEAFF.

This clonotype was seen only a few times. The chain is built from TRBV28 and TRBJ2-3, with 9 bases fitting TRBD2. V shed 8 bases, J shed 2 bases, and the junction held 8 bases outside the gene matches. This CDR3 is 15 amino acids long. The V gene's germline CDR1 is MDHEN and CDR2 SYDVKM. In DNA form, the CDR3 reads TGTGCCAGCCCCCCCCCTAGCGGGGCCACAGATACGCAGTATTTT. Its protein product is CASPPPSGATDTQYF.

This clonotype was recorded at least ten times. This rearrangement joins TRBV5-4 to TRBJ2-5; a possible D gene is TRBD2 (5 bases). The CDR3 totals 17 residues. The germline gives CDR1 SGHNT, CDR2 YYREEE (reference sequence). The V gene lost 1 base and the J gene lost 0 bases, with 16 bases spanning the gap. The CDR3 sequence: CASSLSHILDYQETQYF. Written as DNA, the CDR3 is TGTGCCAGCAGCTTGAGCCACATACTAGACTACCAAGAGACCCAGTACTTC.

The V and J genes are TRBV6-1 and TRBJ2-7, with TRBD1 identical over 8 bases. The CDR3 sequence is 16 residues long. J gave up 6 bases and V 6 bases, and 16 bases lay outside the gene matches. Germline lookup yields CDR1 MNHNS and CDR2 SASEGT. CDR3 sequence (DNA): TGTGCCAGCAGCCCCCCGACAGGGGTGATGTCGAGCGAGCAGTACTTC. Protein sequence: CASSPPTGVMSSEQYF.

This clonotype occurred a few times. CDR3: CASTSRVNTEAFF. The CDR3, as DNA: TGTGCCAGCACTTCGAGGGTGAACACTGAAGCTTTCTTT. The gene calls are TRBV7-6 and TRBJ1-1; D is uncertain. Per germline, CDR1 SGHVS and CDR2 FNYEAQ. This CDR3 spans 13 amino acids. The V end was cut by 7 bases, the J end by 0 bases, with 9 bases between.

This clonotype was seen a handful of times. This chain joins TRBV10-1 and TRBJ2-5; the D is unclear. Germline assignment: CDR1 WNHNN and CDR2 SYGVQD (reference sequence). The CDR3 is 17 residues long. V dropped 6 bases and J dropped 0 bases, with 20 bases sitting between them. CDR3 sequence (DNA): TGCGCCAGCAGCAGTGGTCGGCGAGAACCGCACCAAGAGACCCAGTACTTC. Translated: CASSSGRREPHQETQYF.

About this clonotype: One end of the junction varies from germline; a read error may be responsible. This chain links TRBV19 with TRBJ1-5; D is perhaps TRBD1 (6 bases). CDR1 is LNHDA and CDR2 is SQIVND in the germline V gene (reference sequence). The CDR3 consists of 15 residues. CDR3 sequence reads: CASSIGTASNRPQHF. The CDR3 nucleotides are TGTGCCAGTAGTATAGGGACAGCCTCAAATCGGCCCCAGCATTTT.

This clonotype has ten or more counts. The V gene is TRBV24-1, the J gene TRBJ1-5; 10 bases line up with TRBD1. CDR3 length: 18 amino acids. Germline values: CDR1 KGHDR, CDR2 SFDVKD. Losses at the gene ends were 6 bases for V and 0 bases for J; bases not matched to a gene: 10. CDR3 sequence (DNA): TGTGCCACCAGTCCTGGACAGGGGGGCCTAAATAGCAATCAGCCCCAGCATTTT. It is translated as CATSPGQGGLNSNQPQHF.

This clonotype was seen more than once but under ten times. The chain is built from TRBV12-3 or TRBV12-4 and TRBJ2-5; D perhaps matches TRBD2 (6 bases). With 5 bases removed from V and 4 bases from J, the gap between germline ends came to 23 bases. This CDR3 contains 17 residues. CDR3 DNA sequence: TGTGCCAGCAGTCAGTCTTCCTGGGAGGCTGAAGGAGAGACCCAGTACTTC. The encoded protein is CASSQSSWEAEGETQYF.

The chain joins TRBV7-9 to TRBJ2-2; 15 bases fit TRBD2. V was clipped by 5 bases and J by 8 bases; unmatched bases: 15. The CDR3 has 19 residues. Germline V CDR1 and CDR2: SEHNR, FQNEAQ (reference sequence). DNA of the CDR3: TGTGCCAGCAGCGTAAGCCCGGGACTAGCGGGAGGAGCCCGGGGGGAGCTGTTTTTT. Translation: CASSVSPGLAGGARGELFF.

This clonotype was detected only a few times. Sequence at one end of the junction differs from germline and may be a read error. DNA for the CDR3: TGTGCCACCCGGGGAGGGCACGGCACTGAAGCTTCCTTT. Translation gives CATRGGHGTEASF. V gene TRBV2 combines with J gene TRBJ1-1; no firm D call. Germline V CDR1 and CDR2: SNHLY, FYNNEI. The CDR3 length is 13 residues.

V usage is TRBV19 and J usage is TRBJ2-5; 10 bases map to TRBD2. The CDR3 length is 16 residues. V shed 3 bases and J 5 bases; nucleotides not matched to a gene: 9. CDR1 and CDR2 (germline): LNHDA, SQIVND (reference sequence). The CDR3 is CASSIQLLAGSETQYF. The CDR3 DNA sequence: TGTGCCAGTAGTATTCAGCTACTAGCGGGATCGGAGACCCAGTACTTC.

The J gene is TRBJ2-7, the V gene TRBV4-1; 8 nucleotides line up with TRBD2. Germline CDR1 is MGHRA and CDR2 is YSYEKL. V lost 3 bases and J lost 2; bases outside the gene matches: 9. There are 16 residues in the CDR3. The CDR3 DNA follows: TGCGCCAGCAGCCAGGGGACCGGGACTAGAACCTACGAGCAGTACTTC. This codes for CASSQGTGTRTYEQYF.

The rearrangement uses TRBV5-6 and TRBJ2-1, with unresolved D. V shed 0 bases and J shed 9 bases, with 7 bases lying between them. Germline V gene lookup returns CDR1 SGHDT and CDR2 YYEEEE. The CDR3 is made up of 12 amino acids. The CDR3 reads CASSLAATEQFF. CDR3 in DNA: TGTGCCAGCAGCTTGGCGGCAACTGAGCAGTTCTTC.

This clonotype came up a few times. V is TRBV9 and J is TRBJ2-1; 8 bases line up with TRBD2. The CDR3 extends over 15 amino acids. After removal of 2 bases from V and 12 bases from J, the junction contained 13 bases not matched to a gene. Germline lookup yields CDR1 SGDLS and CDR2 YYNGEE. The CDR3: CASSVESGGGYGQFF. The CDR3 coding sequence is TGTGCCAGCAGCGTCGAATCAGGCGGGGGGTACGGGCAGTTCTTC.

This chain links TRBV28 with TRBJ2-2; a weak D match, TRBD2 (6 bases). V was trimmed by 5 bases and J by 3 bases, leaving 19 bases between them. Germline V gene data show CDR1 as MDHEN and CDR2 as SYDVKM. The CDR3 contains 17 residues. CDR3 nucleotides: TGTGCCAGCAGTGCCCGACTAGTTGTTCATGACACCGGGGAGCTGTTTTTT. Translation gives CASSARLVVHDTGELFF.

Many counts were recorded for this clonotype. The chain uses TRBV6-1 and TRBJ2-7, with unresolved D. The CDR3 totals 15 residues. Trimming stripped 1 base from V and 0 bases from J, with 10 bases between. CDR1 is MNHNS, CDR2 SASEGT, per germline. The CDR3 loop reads CASSEEGLSSYEQYF. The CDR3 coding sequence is TGTGCCAGCAGTGAAGAAGGTCTTAGCTCCTACGAGCAGTACTTC.

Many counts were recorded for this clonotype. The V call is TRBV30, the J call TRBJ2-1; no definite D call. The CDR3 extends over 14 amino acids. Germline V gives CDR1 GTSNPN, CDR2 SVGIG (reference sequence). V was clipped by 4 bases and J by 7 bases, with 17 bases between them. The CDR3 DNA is TGTGCCTGGAAGTTAGCCGGGTTGAGGAATGAGCAGTTCTTC. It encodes CAWKLAGLRNEQFF.

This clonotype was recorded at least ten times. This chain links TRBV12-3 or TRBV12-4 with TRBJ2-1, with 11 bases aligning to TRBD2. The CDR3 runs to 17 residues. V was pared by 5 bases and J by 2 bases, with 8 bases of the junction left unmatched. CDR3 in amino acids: CASSPYSGRGTYNEQFF. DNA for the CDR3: TGTGCCAGCAGTCCTTATAGCGGGAGGGGAACCTACAATGAGCAGTTCTTC.

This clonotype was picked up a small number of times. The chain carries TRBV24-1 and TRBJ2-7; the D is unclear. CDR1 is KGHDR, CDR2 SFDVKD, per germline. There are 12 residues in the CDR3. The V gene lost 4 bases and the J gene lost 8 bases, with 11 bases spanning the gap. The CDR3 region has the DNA TGTGCCACCAGTGAGCCCAAGGGTCAGCAGTACTTC. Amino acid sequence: CATSEPKGQQYF.